The source of this T cell receptor (beta chain) is a study of blood T cell repertoires in COVID-19. The germline V gene has CDR1 SGHRS and CDR2 YFSETQ. The CDR3 consists of 14 residues. The V end lost 0 bases, the J end lost 3 bases, and 9 bases lay between the germline ends. The protocol was immunoSEQ multiplex PCR, while the TCRdb copy is restricted to in-frame clones and leaves out a portion. The repertoire holds a few hundred thousand clones, with around 85% as singletons. Sequences were obtained from PBMCs or T cells enriched from blood (not recorded which). This chain joins TRBV5-1 and TRBJ1-1; D unresolved. This receptor was identified in a woman between 50 and 59 years old in a cohort exposed to, infected with or recovered from COVID-19 (not recorded which). This CDR3 reads CASSLEQVDTEAFF. CDR3 coding DNA: TGCGCCAGCAGCTTGGAGCAGGTGGACACTGAAGCTTTCTTT.